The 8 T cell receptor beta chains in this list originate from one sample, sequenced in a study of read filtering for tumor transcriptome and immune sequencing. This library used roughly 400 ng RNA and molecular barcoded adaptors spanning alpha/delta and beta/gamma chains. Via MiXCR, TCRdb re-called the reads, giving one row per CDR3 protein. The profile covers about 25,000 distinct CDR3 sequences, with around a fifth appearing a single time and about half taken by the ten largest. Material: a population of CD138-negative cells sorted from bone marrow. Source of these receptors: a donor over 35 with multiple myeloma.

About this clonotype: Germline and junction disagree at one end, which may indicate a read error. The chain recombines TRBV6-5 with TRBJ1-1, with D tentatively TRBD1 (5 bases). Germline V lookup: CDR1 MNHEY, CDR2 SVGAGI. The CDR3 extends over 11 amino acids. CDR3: CASFGNTGALF. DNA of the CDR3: TGTGCCAGCTTTGGGAACACTGGGGCTCTCTTT.

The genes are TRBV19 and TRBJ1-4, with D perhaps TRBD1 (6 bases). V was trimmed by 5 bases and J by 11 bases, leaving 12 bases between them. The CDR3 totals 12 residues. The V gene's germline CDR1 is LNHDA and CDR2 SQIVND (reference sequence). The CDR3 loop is CASSPRGEKLFF. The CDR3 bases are TGTGCCAGTAGTCCGAGGGGGGAGAAACTGTTTTTT.

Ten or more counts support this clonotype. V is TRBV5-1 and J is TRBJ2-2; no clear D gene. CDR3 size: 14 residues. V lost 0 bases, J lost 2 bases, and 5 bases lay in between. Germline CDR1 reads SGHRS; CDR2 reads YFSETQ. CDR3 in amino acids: CASSLVLNTGELFF. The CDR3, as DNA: TGCGCCAGCAGCTTGGTTCTAAACACCGGGGAGCTGTTTTTT.

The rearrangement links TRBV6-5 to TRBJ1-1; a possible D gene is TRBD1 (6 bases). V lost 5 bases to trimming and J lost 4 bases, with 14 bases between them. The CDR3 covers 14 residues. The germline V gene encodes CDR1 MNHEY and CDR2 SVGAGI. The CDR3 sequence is CASSVARGPTEAFF. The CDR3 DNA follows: TGTGCCAGCAGTGTCGCCCGGGGGCCCACTGAAGCTTTCTTT.

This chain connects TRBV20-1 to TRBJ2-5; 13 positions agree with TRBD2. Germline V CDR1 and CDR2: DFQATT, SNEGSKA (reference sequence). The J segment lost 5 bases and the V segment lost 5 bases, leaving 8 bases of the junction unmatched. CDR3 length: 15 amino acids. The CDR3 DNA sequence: TGCAGTGCTCTCACTAGCGGGGGGGCCGCGGAGACCCAGTACTTC. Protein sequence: CSALTSGGAAETQYF.

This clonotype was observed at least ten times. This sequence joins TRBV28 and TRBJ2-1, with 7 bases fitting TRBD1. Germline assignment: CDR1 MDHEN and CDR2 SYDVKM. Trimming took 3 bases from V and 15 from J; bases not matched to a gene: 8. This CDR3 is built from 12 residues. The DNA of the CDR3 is TGTGCCAGCAGTTTTTTACAGGGGTTGGTGTTCTTC. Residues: CASSFLQGLVFF.

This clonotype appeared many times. CDR3 loop: CASRGQGAGNEQFF. DNA for the CDR3: TGTGCCAGCAGGGGACAGGGGGCAGGCAATGAGCAGTTCTTC. The rearrangement links TRBV3-1 to TRBJ2-1; 12 bases are shared with TRBD1. Germline CDR1 and CDR2: LGHDT and YNNKEL (reference sequence). V was clipped by 6 bases and J by 6 bases; unmatched bases: 3. The CDR3 totals 14 residues.

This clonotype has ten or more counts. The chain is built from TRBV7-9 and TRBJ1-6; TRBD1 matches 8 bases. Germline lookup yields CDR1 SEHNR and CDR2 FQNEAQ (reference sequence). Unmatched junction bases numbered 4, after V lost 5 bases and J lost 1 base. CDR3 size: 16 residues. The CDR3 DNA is TGTGCCAGCAGCCCCTGGACAGGGTCCTATAATTCACCCCTCCACTTT. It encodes CASSPWTGSYNSPLHF.